Following are 28 T cell receptor beta chains from one sample sequenced in a study of cytomegalovirus exposure and HLA in healthy donors. Primers for the PCR totalled 60 Vbeta and 13 Jbeta. The table came from immunoSEQ multiplex PCR; TCRdb's copy has only in-frame clones and leaves some out. The sample has 95,000 to 150,000 clones; around 79% are singletons. The sequencing input was PBMCs. The source is a woman aged 40 to 50 in good health and CMV-seronegative.

This chain links TRBV4-1 with TRBJ2-3; TRBD2 matches at 11 bases. In germline, CDR1 is MGHRA, CDR2 YSYEKL. The CDR3 length is 18 residues. Unmatched junction bases numbered 13, after V lost 6 bases and J lost 2 bases. In DNA, the CDR3 is TGCGCCAGCAGACAAAACTCGGTAGCGGGGGGGTCCACAGATACGCAGTATTTT. Translation gives CASRQNSVAGGSTDTQYF.

J is TRBJ2-2 and V is TRBV5-1; weak D call: TRBD2 (7 bases). V shed 6 bases and J shed 7 bases, with 22 bases lying between them. The CDR3 is 16 amino acids. Germline CDR1 and CDR2: SGHRS and YFSETQ. The CDR3 DNA follows: TGCGCCAGCACCCCGGGTCGGGGGGCCGCGAGCGGGGAGCTGTTTTTT. Translated: CASTPGRGAASGELFF. The variable domain in full, with the rest retrieved from reference TRBV5-1 and TRBJ2-2, is KAGVTQTPRYLIKTRGQQVTLSCSPISGHRSVSWYQQTPGQGLQFLFEYFSETQRNKGNFPGRFSGRQFSNSRSEMNVSTLELGDSALYLCASTPGRGAASGELFFGEGSRLTVL.

The V call is TRBV5-1, the J call TRBJ2-7; 7 positions agree with TRBD1. The CDR3 loop spans 13 amino acids. The trim removed 5 bases at V and 3 bases at J, leaving 5 bases unmatched. CDR1 is SGHRS, CDR2 YFSETQ, per germline. Here the CDR3 reads CASRPTGVYEQYF. CDR3 coding DNA: TGCGCCAGCAGGCCCACAGGGGTCTACGAGCAGTACTTC.

This chain joins TRBV29-1 and TRBJ2-7; no firm D call. V shed 5 bases and J shed 3 bases, with 5 bases lying between them. Germline lookup yields CDR1 SQVTM and CDR2 ANQGSEA. This CDR3 comprises 10 residues. In DNA, the CDR3 is TGCAGCGTTAAGAGCTACGAGCAGTACTTC. Amino acids: CSVKSYEQYF.

The chain carries TRBV6-4 and TRBJ2-7; 10 bases match TRBD2. Germline trimming cut 8 bases from V and 4 bases from J; bases unmatched to any gene: 5. CDR3 length: 13 residues. Germline V gene data show CDR1 as MRHNA and CDR2 as SNTAGT. The CDR3 is CASQAGGLYEQYF. The CDR3 DNA reads TGTGCCAGCCAAGCGGGAGGGCTGTACGAGCAGTACTTC.

The chain combines TRBV9 with TRBJ1-2; no firm D call. CDR1 and CDR2 from the germline V gene are SGDLS and YYNGEE. V was trimmed by 0 bases and J by 4 bases, leaving 16 bases between them. The length of the CDR3 is 16 residues. For the CDR3, the DNA is TGTGCCAGCAGCGTAGGAAACACCCCACGGGGCTATGGCTACACCTTC. This sequence encodes CASSVGNTPRGYGYTF.

This clone has more than one count but fewer than ten. In DNA form, the CDR3 reads TGTGCCAGCAGCCCCCACGGACAGGTTGCGTCTGAAGCTTTCTTT. This gives the protein CASSPHGQVASEAFF. This chain joins TRBV9 and TRBJ1-1; TRBD1 matches at 7 bases. The CDR3 totals 15 residues. Germline CDR1 is SGDLS and CDR2 is YYNGEE. Trimming took 4 bases from V and 6 from J; bases not matched to a gene: 12.

This chain links TRBV7-9 with TRBJ1-2; 7 nucleotides align to TRBD1. Germline values: CDR1 SEHNR, CDR2 FQNEAQ (reference sequence). Germline trimming cut 7 bases from V and 6 bases from J; bases unmatched to any gene: 11. CDR3 length: 14 amino acids. The CDR3 DNA sequence: TGTGCCAGCACCCTCGGCGGAGGGGGCGATGGCTACACCTTC. Translating gives CASTLGGGGDGYTF.

V is TRBV29-1 and J is TRBJ2-7, with 10 positions matching TRBD2. V was pared by 5 bases and J by 2 bases, with 3 bases of the junction left unmatched. Germline V CDR1 and CDR2: SQVTM, ANQGSEA. The CDR3 has 13 amino acids. The CDR3 sequence: CSVRTSGAYEQYF. In DNA form, the CDR3 reads TGCAGCGTTCGGACTAGCGGTGCCTACGAGCAGTACTTC.

The chain combines TRBV25-1 with TRBJ2-1, with 7 bases matching TRBD1. With 4 bases clipped from V and 5 bases from J, the junction kept 8 bases outside the gene matches. This CDR3 region has 15 residues. The V gene's germline CDR1 is MGHDK and CDR2 SYGVNS. The CDR3 bases are TGTGCCAGCAGTGCTACCGGGACAGAAAACAATGAGCAGTTCTTC. This sequence encodes CASSATGTENNEQFF.

The V and J genes are TRBV6-6 and TRBJ1-1, with D possibly TRBD1 on 6 matching bases. Per the germline V gene, CDR1 is MNHNY and CDR2 is SVGAGI (reference sequence). The V end was cut by 4 bases, the J end by 6 bases, with 21 bases between. CDR3 length: 16 amino acids. This CDR3 reads CASSWDAARGSPEAFF. The CDR3 bases are TGTGCCAGCAGTTGGGACGCGGCCAGGGGAAGCCCTGAAGCTTTCTTT.

The rearrangement links TRBV21-1 to TRBJ2-7; no check of the table's D call, TRBD1, against the DNA was made. TRBV21-1 corresponds to a pseudogene. The CDR3 runs to 15 residues. The CDR3 protein is CASSPERQGAYEQYF. The CDR3 nucleotides read TGTGCCAGCAGCCCAGAAAGACAGGGGGCATACGAGCAGTACTTC.

This chain uses TRBV4-2 with TRBJ2-7, with 9 bases identical to TRBD1. CDR1 and CDR2 (germline): LGHNA, YNFKEQ. Trimming cost V 4 bases and J 3 bases; bases outside gene matches: 4. CDR3 length equals 14 residues. The CDR3 DNA sequence: TGTGCCAGCAGCCCCGACAGGGGGGACTACGAGCAGTACTTC. It encodes CASSPDRGDYEQYF.

The chain is built from TRBV7-9 and TRBJ1-1; tentative D call: TRBD1 (6 bases). V lost 5 bases and J 11 bases, leaving 15 bases between the germline ends. Per germline, CDR1 SEHNR and CDR2 FQNEAQ (reference sequence). The CDR3 extends over 12 amino acids. CDR3 nucleotides: TGTGCCAGCAGCCTGCAGGGACAAAAGGCTTTCTTT. This codes for CASSLQGQKAFF.

This chain joins TRBV13 and TRBJ2-3; a weak D match, TRBD2 (6 bases). V dropped 7 bases and J dropped 3 bases, with 14 bases sitting between them. The CDR3 has 14 residues. The germline gives CDR1 PRHDT, CDR2 FYEKMQ (reference sequence). For the CDR3, the DNA is TGTGCCAGCACCGAGACTAGTTTAACAGATACGCAGTATTTT. Its protein product is CASTETSLTDTQYF.

This chain joins TRBV6-1 and TRBJ2-7, with 8 positions matching TRBD2. The CDR3 extends over 17 amino acids. V dropped 4 bases and J dropped 2; count of bases not matched to a gene: 13. Germline V gene data show CDR1 as MNHNS and CDR2 as SASEGT. For the CDR3, the DNA is TGTGCCAGCAGTGTTCTTTCCGCCGGGACTAGAGCCTACGAGCAGTACTTC. This encodes CASSVLSAGTRAYEQYF.

This clone was recorded only once. V and J are TRBV27 and TRBJ1-2; TRBD1 might be the D (5 bases). The CDR3 totals 14 residues. Germline V gives CDR1 MNHEY, CDR2 SMNVEV (reference sequence). V was pared by 2 bases and J by 8 bases, with 15 bases between. The CDR3 loop is CASSLRQGGYGYTF. DNA for the CDR3: TGTGCCAGCAGTTTAAGGCAGGGAGGATACGGCTACACCTTC.

This clone was detected a few times. The chain has TRBV6-6 and TRBJ2-1; TRBD2 agrees at 15 bases. V was clipped by 6 bases and J by 7 bases; unmatched bases: 7. Germline V gene sequence: CDR1 MNHNY, CDR2 SVGAGI (reference sequence). This CDR3 has 16 amino acids. CDR3 residues: CASRGEGLAGGNEQFF. CDR3 nucleotides: TGTGCCAGCAGGGGGGAGGGACTAGCGGGAGGAAATGAGCAGTTCTTC.

The V call is TRBV9, the J call TRBJ1-2; TRBD1 agrees at 9 bases. Trimming at V came to 4 bases and at J to 8 bases, leaving 6 bases not matched to a gene. Germline CDR1 SGDLS, CDR2 YYNGEE. This CDR3 spans 13 amino acids. This chain's CDR3 is CASSTQGAEGYTF. CDR3 coding DNA: TGTGCCAGCAGCACACAGGGGGCTGAGGGCTACACCTTC.

This clone was observed a single time. The rearrangement joins TRBV9 to TRBJ2-7; TRBD1 agrees at 7 bases. This CDR3 is built from 15 residues. The V and J ends lost 2 bases and 2 bases, in that order; junction bases with no gene match: 7. Germline CDR1 reads SGDLS; CDR2 reads YYNGEE. The CDR3 sequence: CASSVEPGQTYEQYF. The CDR3 region has the DNA TGTGCCAGCAGCGTCGAACCGGGACAGACCTACGAGCAGTACTTC.

In this sample, this clone turned up a few times. The V and J genes are TRBV5-5 and TRBJ2-3, with 10 bases fitting TRBD1. V was pared by 4 bases and J by 13 bases, with 6 bases of the junction left unmatched. From germline, CDR1 is SGHKS and CDR2 YYEKEE (reference sequence). The CDR3 loop spans 12 amino acids. The CDR3 here is CASSPRTGGKYF. The CDR3 coding sequence is TGTGCCAGCAGCCCCAGGACAGGGGGGAAGTATTTT.

The chain links TRBV29-1 to TRBJ2-3; TRBD2 agrees at 8 bases. Losses at the gene ends were 7 bases for V and 1 base for J; bases not matched to a gene: 4. This CDR3 is built from 13 residues. From germline, CDR1 is SQVTM and CDR2 ANQGSEA. Here the CDR3 reads CSEQGLGTDTQYF. For the CDR3, the DNA is TGCAGCGAGCAGGGACTAGGCACAGATACGCAGTATTTT.

The chain recombines TRBV6-5 with TRBJ2-6; 9 nucleotides match TRBD1. In germline, CDR1 is MNHEY, CDR2 SVGAGI. V trimming: 5 bases; J trimming: 4 bases; junction bases outside the gene matches: 0. The CDR3 extends over 14 amino acids. The CDR3: CASSGTGGANVLTF. The CDR3 DNA sequence: TGTGCCAGCAGTGGGACAGGGGGGGCCAACGTCCTGACTTTC.

This chain uses TRBV7-2 with TRBJ2-1; perhaps TRBD1 as D (6 bases). The CDR3 is made up of 13 amino acids. The V end lost 7 bases, the J end lost 7 bases, and 14 bases lay between the germline ends. Germline CDR1 and CDR2: SGHTA and FQGNSA. This CDR3 reads CASTPDSGNEQFF. DNA of the CDR3: TGTGCCAGCACTCCGGACAGTGGGAATGAGCAGTTCTTC.

This clone was seen a handful of times. The V and J genes are TRBV5-6 and TRBJ1-4; a weak D match, TRBD1 (6 bases). Germline V gene sequence: CDR1 SGHDT, CDR2 YYEEEE. This CDR3 contains 15 residues. The V end lost 2 bases, the J end lost 7 bases, and 15 bases lay between the germline ends. CDR3 coding DNA: TGTGCCAGCAGCTTCGGGGCAGGGGAGGGTGAAAAACTGTTTTTT. This sequence encodes CASSFGAGEGEKLFF.

CDR3 residues: CASSPSESSSTQYF. In DNA form, the CDR3 reads TGTGCCAGCTCACCATCGGAGAGCTCCTCTACGCAGTATTTT. V is TRBV18 and J is TRBJ2-3; D ambiguous. V lost 2 bases to trimming and J lost 8 bases, with 14 bases between them. Germline lookup yields CDR1 KGHSH and CDR2 LQKENI. This CDR3 has 14 amino acids.

The CDR3 sequence is CASSFGQGAGNTIYF. The CDR3 region has the DNA TGTGCCAGCAGCTTCGGACAGGGAGCCGGAAACACCATATATTTT. V is TRBV7-2 and J is TRBJ1-3, with TRBD1 identical over 8 bases. This CDR3 has 15 amino acids. Per the germline V gene, CDR1 is SGHTA and CDR2 is FQGNSA. J was trimmed by 4 bases and V by 3 bases; bases with no gene match: 5.

The gene calls are TRBV7-6 and TRBJ2-1; D unclear. V dropped 1 base and J dropped 7 bases, with 14 bases sitting between them. The V gene's germline CDR1 is SGHVS and CDR2 FNYEAQ. The CDR3 contains 15 residues. The CDR3 nucleotides read TGTGCCAGCAGCTTAGTTTATGCTAGGCGGAATGAGCAGTTCTTC. The encoded protein is CASSLVYARRNEQFF.